The 22 T cell receptor beta chains given below trace back to one sample, sequenced in a study of T-cell reconstitution after alpha-beta-depleted transplantation in children. Molecular barcoding with unique molecular identifiers was used for the TCRbeta library. From the PCR reads, TCRdb called clonotypes with MiXCR, one entry per CDR3 protein. The sample records about 690,000 distinct CDR3 sequences, approximately 16% being singletons. Sequences were derived from PBMCs from the stem cell graft donor, sampled from the stem cell graft. All receptors derive from a human donor who donated a stem cell graft to a child with acute myeloid leukemia.

This clonotype was recorded at least ten times. The chain uses TRBV29-1 and TRBJ1-2, with 11 bases that match TRBD1. V was clipped by 1 base and J by 8 bases; unmatched bases: 3. CDR1 is SQVTM, CDR2 ANQGSEA, per germline. The CDR3 extends over 13 amino acids. The CDR3 reads CSVEGTGGGGYTF. The CDR3 region has the DNA TGCAGCGTTGAAGGGACAGGGGGCGGGGGCTACACCTTC.

The chain recombines TRBV3-1 with TRBJ1-4, with TRBD1 matching over 7 bases. Germline assignment: CDR1 LGHDT and CDR2 YNNKEL (reference sequence). The CDR3 is made up of 19 amino acids. Unmatched junction bases numbered 17, after V lost 2 bases and J lost 5 bases. The CDR3 DNA follows: TGTGCCAGCAGCCAATCCTCCGACAGGGCGGGAAAAGGAAATGAAAAACTGTTTTTT. Its protein is CASSQSSDRAGKGNEKLFF. Complete variable domain (other parts from reference TRBV3-1 and TRBJ1-4): DTAVSQTPKYLVTQMGNDKSIKCEQNLGHDTMYWYKQDSKKFLKIMFSYNNKELIINETVPNRFSPKSPDKAHLNLHINSLELGDSAVYFCASSQSSDRAGKGNEKLFFGSGTQLSVL.

The V and J genes are TRBV24-1 and TRBJ2-4; no firm D call. The germline CDR1 and CDR2 sequences are KGHDR and SFDVKD. CDR3 length equals 11 residues. V was trimmed by 1 base and J by 12 bases, leaving 6 bases between them. Here the CDR3 DNA reads TGTGCCACCAGTGATTTATCTACTCAGTACTTC. The encoded protein is CATSDLSTQYF.

In this sample, this clonotype turned up many times. The chain recombines TRBV12-3 or TRBV12-4 with TRBJ2-1; the D is unclear. The CDR3 length is 13 residues. With 5 bases removed from V and 9 bases from J, the gap between germline ends came to 14 bases. CDR3: CASSPLPLFEQFF. In DNA, the CDR3 is TGTGCCAGCAGTCCACTCCCCCTATTTGAGCAGTTCTTC.

In its sample, this clonotype was seen a few times. J is TRBJ2-1 and V is TRBV7-9; 9 nucleotides align to TRBD1. This CDR3 is 15 amino acids long. Germline V lookup: CDR1 SEHNR, CDR2 FQNEAQ (reference sequence). Trimming at V came to 1 base and at J to 7 bases, leaving 5 bases not matched to a gene. Here the CDR3 DNA reads TGTGCCAGCAGCTTAGTGGGACAGGGTTTGAATGAGCAGTTCTTC. It is translated as CASSLVGQGLNEQFF.

In its sample, this clonotype was seen many times. The chain carries TRBV12-3 or TRBV12-4 and TRBJ1-1; no clear D. The length of the CDR3 is 12 residues. Between the trimmed V and J ends, which lost 3 bases and 6 bases, there was a span of 8 bases. The CDR3 bases are TGTGCCAGCAGTTTGGAAGTCCCTGAAGCTTTCTTT. Residues: CASSLEVPEAFF.

The table lists this clonotype with many counts. The chain links TRBV6-5 to TRBJ1-6; D unresolved. Trimming shortened V by 0 bases and J by 7 bases, and 10 bases separated the two germline ends. Per the germline V gene, CDR1 is MNHEY and CDR2 is SVGAGI. This CDR3 is 15 amino acids long. CDR3: CASSYSAIQNSPLHF. In DNA form, the CDR3 reads TGTGCCAGCAGTTACTCGGCGATTCAGAATTCACCCCTCCACTTT.

The sample holds many counts of this clonotype. The chain uses TRBV30 and TRBJ1-5; D perhaps matches TRBD1 (6 bases). The ends were cut back, 1 base at V and 3 bases at J, with 7 bases in the middle. The CDR3 extends over 13 amino acids. Germline V lookup: CDR1 GTSNPN, CDR2 SVGIG (reference sequence). The CDR3 loop reads CAWSAGANQPQHF. The DNA for the CDR3 is TGTGCCTGGAGTGCGGGGGCCAATCAGCCCCAGCATTTT.

This clonotype was counted ten times or more. CDR3 bases: TGTGCCAGCAGTTACGCTAGCGGGGGCCCCGGCACCGGGGAGCTGTTTTTT. The encoded protein is CASSYASGGPGTGELFF. This chain joins TRBV6-5 and TRBJ2-2, with 10 bases that match TRBD2. CDR3 length equals 17 residues. CDR1 and CDR2 (germline): MNHEY, SVGAGI. V gave up 2 bases and J gave up 4 bases; unmatched junction bases: 7.

This clonotype was seen a few times. V usage is TRBV11-2 and J usage is TRBJ2-2; 9 bases are shared with TRBD2. V was pared by 1 base and J by 1 base, with 10 bases of the junction left unmatched. CDR1 and CDR2 from the germline V gene are SGHAT and FQNNGV. This CDR3 is built from 19 residues. DNA of the CDR3: TGTGCCAGCAGCTTAGTCCGACTAGCGGCCGACCTGAACACCGGGGAGCTGTTTTTT. This sequence encodes CASSLVRLAADLNTGELFF.

This clonotype came up a few times. The chain uses TRBV20-1 and TRBJ2-1, with TRBD1 matching over 10 bases. This CDR3 region has 22 residues. V lost 1 base to trimming and J lost 3 bases; unmatched junction nucleotides: 24. CDR1 is DFQATT, CDR2 SNEGSKA, per germline (reference sequence). The CDR3 protein is CSARVPLRSSPAGTGDYNEQFF. CDR3 DNA: TGCAGTGCTAGAGTGCCCCTCCGGTCGTCTCCAGCCGGGACAGGGGACTACAATGAGCAGTTCTTC.

This clonotype was counted ten times or more. The rearrangement joins TRBV24-1 to TRBJ1-2; no reliable D call. The length of the CDR3 is 12 residues. V lost 4 bases and J 6 bases, leaving 8 bases between the germline ends. Germline-derived CDR1 and CDR2 are KGHDR and SFDVKD. The DNA of the CDR3 is TGTGCCACCAGTGACCCACCCCATGGCTACACCTTC. Translating gives CATSDPPHGYTF.

This clonotype was observed a handful of times. This sequence joins TRBV7-2 and TRBJ2-1, with TRBD2 identical over 11 bases. The CDR3 is 15 residues long. Germline trimming cut 1 base from V and 10 bases from J; bases unmatched to any gene: 6. Germline values: CDR1 SGHTA, CDR2 FQGNSA. The CDR3 region is CASSLGASGGREQFF. The CDR3 DNA reads TGTGCCAGCAGCTTAGGGGCTAGCGGGGGGAGAGAGCAGTTCTTC.

This clonotype was observed at least ten times. The chain couples TRBV29-1 to TRBJ1-2, with D perhaps TRBD1 (5 bases). Trimming took off 6 bases at V and 6 bases at J, with 8 bases between the two ends. Germline V lookup: CDR1 SQVTM, CDR2 ANQGSEA. The length of the CDR3 is 10 residues. The DNA for the CDR3 is TGCAGCGTGCAAGGGGATGGCTACACCTTC. Protein product: CSVQGDGYTF.

The chain joins TRBV10-1 to TRBJ2-7; D gene uncertain. Germline CDR1 and CDR2: WNHNN and SYGVQD (reference sequence). The CDR3 runs to 12 residues. V lost 2 bases to trimming and J lost 5 bases, with 7 bases between them. The CDR3 DNA sequence: TGCGCCAGCAGTGAGATGGGCCACGAGCAGTACGTC. Its translation is CASSEMGHEQYV.

This clonotype turned up a few times. CDR3 amino acids: CASSPTSFATNEKLFF. CDR3 sequence (DNA): TGTGCCAGCTCACCAACGAGTTTTGCAACTAATGAAAAACTGTTTTTT. The J gene is TRBJ1-4, the V gene TRBV18; D ambiguous. The CDR3 spans 16 residues. Per the germline V gene, CDR1 is KGHSH and CDR2 is LQKENI. Trimming shortened V by 2 bases and J by 0 bases, and 10 bases separated the two germline ends.

This clonotype was detected ten times or more. This chain uses TRBV29-1 with TRBJ1-2; D might be TRBD1 (5 bases). The germline V gene encodes CDR1 SQVTM and CDR2 ANQGSEA. The CDR3 consists of 11 residues. The V end lost 8 bases, the J end lost 8 bases, and 15 bases lay between the germline ends. The CDR3 DNA is TGCAGCTCCGAAACGGGGGACGGCTACACCTTC. It translates to CSSETGDGYTF.

This clonotype was counted ten times or more. The rearrangement uses TRBV29-1 and TRBJ1-1; unclear D gene. From germline, CDR1 is SQVTM and CDR2 ANQGSEA. Trimming stripped 3 bases from V and 0 bases from J, with 8 bases between. The CDR3 has 13 amino acids. The CDR3 nucleotides read TGCAGCGTTGAGAACGGCTTGAACACTGAAGCTTTCTTT. Amino acids: CSVENGLNTEAFF.

This clonotype was seen many times. Sequence at one end of the junction differs from germline and may be a read error. This sequence joins TRBV29-1 and TRBJ2-7, with D tentatively TRBD2 (5 bases). The V gene's germline CDR1 is SQVTM and CDR2 ANQGSEA. The CDR3 is 13 amino acids. CDR3 residues: CSAETGSNYEQYF. As DNA, the CDR3 is TGCAGCGCTGAAACGGGATCCAATTACGAGCAGTACTTC.

The chain couples TRBV28 to TRBJ1-1, with a tentative D call TRBD1 (5 bases). The CDR3 length is 15 residues. V was cut by 10 bases and J by 5 bases, with 23 bases left in between. Germline CDR1 is MDHEN and CDR2 is SYDVKM. Here the CDR3 DNA reads TGTGCCACCCATCATGTGACAGCCCTGGGGACTGAAGCTTTCTTT. It is translated as CATHHVTALGTEAFF.

V usage is TRBV28 and J usage is TRBJ2-3; unclear D gene. Germline CDR1 reads MDHEN; CDR2 reads SYDVKM. Trimming removed 5 bases from V and 0 bases from J, with 12 bases in between. The CDR3 has 15 amino acids. CDR3 region: CASSPIAESTDTQYF. The CDR3 nucleotides read TGTGCCAGCAGTCCCATCGCGGAGAGCACAGATACGCAGTATTTT.

This clonotype has at least ten counts. This chain uses TRBV20-1 with TRBJ2-5, with a possible D match to TRBD1 (5 bases). The V end lost 6 bases, the J end lost 5 bases, and 13 bases lay between the germline ends. CDR3 length: 12 residues. Germline V gene lookup returns CDR1 DFQATT and CDR2 SNEGSKA (reference sequence). CDR3 region: CSAKGMVETQYF. As DNA, the CDR3 is TGCAGTGCAAAGGGGATGGTTGAGACCCAGTACTTC.